This T cell receptor beta chain was recovered during a study of blood T cell repertoires in COVID-19. Study-level background: Samples came from the United States, Italy and Spain, spanning acute and convalescent COVID-19. Sample material is recorded as cDNA or gDNA derived from T cells, B-cell-depleted T cells, or PBMCs.

In the authors' workflow: Amplified reference gene primers provided the basis for estimating nucleated cell counts. TCRdb's table, derived via immunoSEQ multiplex PCR, lists solely in-frame clones and lacks some. V and J calls plus clone size are reproduced from that table; the DNA served to infer D and trimming. The repertoire holds about 290,000 clones, around four fifths seen once, with 4.1% in the top ten. The CDR3 has 11 amino acids. The germline V and J ends were trimmed by 2 bases and 4 bases, with 2 bases remaining between them. CDR1 is MDHEN, CDR2 SYDVKM, per germline. The sample taken for sequencing was peripheral blood. The J gene is TRBJ2-5, the V gene TRBV28, with D unresolved. The clonotype originates from a woman aged 45-59 years with active or convalescent COVID-19. The CDR3 region is CASSLRETQYF. The DNA of the CDR3 is TGTGCCAGCAGTTTACGAGAGACCCAGTACTTC.